This T cell receptor (beta chain) was retrieved from a study of a mutant IDH1 vaccine in newly diagnosed glioma. Documented time point: week 47, end of study. A single vaccine dose contained 300 ug of mutant IDH1 20-mer peptide, and topical imiquimod was used with it. All eight of the vaccinations patients received fell in weeks 1, 3, 5, 7, 11, 15, 19 and 23. The ends were cut back, 0 bases at V and 5 bases at J, with 10 bases in the middle. The CDR3 is 14 residues long. Per the germline V gene, CDR1 is MNHEY and CDR2 is SMNVEV (reference sequence). Profiled with immunoSEQ multiplex PCR; TCRdb holds only in-frame clones, not every one. Of approximately 30,000 clones in the sample, over 75% were seen once. This clone was seen more than once but under ten times. Its target is not known.

The V and J genes are TRBV27 and TRBJ1-1, with D perhaps TRBD1 (5 bases). The specimen comprised PBMCs, sampled from a glioma patient whose treatment included an IDH1 peptide vaccine. The TCR sequence derives from a woman aged 35 to 49 with glioma. The DNA of the CDR3 is TGTGCCAGCAGTTTATCCGGGGCCGGGACTGAAGCTTTCTTT. As protein: CASSLSGAGTEAFF.